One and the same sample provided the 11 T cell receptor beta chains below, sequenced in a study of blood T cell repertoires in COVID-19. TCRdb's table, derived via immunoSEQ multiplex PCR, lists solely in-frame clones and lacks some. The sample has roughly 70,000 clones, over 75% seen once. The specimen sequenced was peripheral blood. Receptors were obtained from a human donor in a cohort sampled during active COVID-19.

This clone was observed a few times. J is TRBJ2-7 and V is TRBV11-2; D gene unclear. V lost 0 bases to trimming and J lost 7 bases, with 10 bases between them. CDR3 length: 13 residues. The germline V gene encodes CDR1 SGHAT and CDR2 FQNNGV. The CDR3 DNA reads TGTGCCAGCAGCTTAGACGTCCTAAGAGAGCAGTACTTC. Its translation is CASSLDVLREQYF.

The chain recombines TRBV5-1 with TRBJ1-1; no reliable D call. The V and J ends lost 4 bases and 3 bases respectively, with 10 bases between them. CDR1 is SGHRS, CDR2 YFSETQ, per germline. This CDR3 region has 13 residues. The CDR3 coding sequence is TGCGCCAGCAGCCCTGGCCGGGACACTGAAGCTTTCTTT. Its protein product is CASSPGRDTEAFF.

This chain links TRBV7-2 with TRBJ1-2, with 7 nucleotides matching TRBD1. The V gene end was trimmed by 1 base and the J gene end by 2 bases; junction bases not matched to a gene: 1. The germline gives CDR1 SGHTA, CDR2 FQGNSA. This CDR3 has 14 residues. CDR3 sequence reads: CASSLGGGNYGYTF. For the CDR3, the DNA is TGTGCCAGCAGCTTAGGAGGGGGCAACTATGGCTACACCTTC.

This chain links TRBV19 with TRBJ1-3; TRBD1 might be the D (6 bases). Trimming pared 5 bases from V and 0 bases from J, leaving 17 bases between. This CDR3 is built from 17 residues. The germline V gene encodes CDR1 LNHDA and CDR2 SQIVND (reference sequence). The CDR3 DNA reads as TGTGCCAGTAGTCCCTCGACAGGTACCCACTCTGGAAACACCATATATTTT. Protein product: CASSPSTGTHSGNTIYF.

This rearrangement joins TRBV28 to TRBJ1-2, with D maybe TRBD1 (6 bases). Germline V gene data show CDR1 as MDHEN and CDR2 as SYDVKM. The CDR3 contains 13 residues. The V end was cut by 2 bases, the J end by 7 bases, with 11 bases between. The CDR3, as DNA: TGTGCCAGCAGTTTAGGTGCAGGGGCTGGCTACACCTTC. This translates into CASSLGAGAGYTF.

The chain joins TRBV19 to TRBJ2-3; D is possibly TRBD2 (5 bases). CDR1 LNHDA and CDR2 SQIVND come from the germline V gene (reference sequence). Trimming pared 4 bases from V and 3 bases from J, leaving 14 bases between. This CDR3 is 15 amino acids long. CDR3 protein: CASSRGPGSTDTQYF. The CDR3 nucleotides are TGTGCCAGTAGTAGAGGGCCGGGTTCAACAGATACGCAGTATTTT.

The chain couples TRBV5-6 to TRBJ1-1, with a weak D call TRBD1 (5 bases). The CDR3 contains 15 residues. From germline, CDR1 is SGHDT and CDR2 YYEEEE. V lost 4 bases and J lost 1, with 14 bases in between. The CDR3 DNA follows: TGTGCCAGCAGCGGGGTCAGGGTCTCGAACACTGAAGCTTTCTTT. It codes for CASSGVRVSNTEAFF.

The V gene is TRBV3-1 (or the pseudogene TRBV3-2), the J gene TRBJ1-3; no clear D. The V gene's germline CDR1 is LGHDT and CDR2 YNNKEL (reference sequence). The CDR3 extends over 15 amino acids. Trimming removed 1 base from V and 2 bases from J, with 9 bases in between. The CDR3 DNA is TGTGCCAGCAGCCAAGGACTGCCGACTGGAAACACCATATATTTT. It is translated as CASSQGLPTGNTIYF.

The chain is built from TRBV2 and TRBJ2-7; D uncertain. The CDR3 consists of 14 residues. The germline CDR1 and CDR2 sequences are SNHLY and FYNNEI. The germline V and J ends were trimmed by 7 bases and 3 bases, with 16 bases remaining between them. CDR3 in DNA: TGTGCCAGCACCATGGAGAGAGCCAACTACGAGCAGTACTTC. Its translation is CASTMERANYEQYF.

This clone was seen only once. The CDR3 here is CASSIRTGDVRETQYF. CDR3 sequence (DNA): TGTGCCAGTAGTATTCGGACAGGGGACGTCCGAGAGACCCAGTACTTC. The chain uses TRBV19 and TRBJ2-5, with 9 bases fitting TRBD1. Germline V gene data show CDR1 as LNHDA and CDR2 as SQIVND (reference sequence). The CDR3 consists of 16 residues. The junction had 9 bases not matched to a gene; V was cut back by 3 bases and J by 4 bases. Full variable domain (remainder filled in from reference TRBV19 and TRBJ2-5): DGGITQSPKYLFRKEGQNVTLSCEQNLNHDAMYWYRQDPGQGLRLIYYSQIVNDFQKGDIAEGYSVSREKKESFPLTVTSAQKNPTAFYLCASSIRTGDVRETQYFGPGTRLLVL.

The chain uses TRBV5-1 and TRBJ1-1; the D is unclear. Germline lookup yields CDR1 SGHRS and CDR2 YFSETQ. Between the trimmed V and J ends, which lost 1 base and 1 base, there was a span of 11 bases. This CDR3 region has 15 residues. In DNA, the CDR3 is TGCGCCAGCAGCTTGAGTCCGGGTGAGAACACTGAAGCTTTCTTT. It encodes CASSLSPGENTEAFF.